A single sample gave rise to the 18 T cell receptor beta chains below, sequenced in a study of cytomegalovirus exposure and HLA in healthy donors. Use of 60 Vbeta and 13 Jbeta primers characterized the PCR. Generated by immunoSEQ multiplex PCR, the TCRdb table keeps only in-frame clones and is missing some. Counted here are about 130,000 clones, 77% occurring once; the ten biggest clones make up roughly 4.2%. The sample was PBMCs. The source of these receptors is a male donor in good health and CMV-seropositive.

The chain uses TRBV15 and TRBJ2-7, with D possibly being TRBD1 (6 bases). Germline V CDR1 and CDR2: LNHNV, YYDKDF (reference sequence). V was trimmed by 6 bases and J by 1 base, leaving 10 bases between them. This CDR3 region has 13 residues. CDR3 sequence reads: CATSLGQSYEQYF. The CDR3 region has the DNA TGTGCCACCAGTTTAGGACAGTCCTACGAGCAGTACTTC.

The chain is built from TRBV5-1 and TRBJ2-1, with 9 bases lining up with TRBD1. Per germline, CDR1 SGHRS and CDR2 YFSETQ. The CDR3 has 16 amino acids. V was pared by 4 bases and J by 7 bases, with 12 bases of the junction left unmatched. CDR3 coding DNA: TGCGCCAGCAGCCATCTGGGACAGGGTTTGGAAAATGAGCAGTTCTTC. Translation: CASSHLGQGLENEQFF. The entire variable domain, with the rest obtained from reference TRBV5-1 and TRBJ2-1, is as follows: KAGVTQTPRYLIKTRGQQVTLSCSPISGHRSVSWYQQTPGQGLQFLFEYFSETQRNKGNFPGRFSGRQFSNSRSEMNVSTLELGDSALYLCASSHLGQGLENEQFFGPGTRLTVL.

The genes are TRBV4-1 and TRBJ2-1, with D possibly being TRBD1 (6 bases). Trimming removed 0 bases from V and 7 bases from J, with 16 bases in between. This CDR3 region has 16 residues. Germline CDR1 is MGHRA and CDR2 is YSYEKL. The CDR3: CASSQDPQGPLNEQFF. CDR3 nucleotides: TGCGCCAGCAGCCAAGATCCCCAGGGGCCCCTTAATGAGCAGTTCTTC.

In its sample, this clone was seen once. The DNA of the CDR3 is TGTGCCTGGAGTCTCCGGGATGGACAGCCCCAGCATTTT. This translates into CAWSLRDGQPQHF. The chain is built from TRBV30 and TRBJ1-5; D remains unclear. Trimming stripped 2 bases from V and 7 bases from J, with 12 bases between. This CDR3 has 13 residues. Germline CDR1 and CDR2: GTSNPN and SVGIG (reference sequence).

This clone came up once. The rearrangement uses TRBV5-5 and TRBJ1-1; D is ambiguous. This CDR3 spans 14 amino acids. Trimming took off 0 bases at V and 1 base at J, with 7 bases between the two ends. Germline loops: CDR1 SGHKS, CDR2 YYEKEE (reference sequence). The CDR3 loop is CASSLGAGNTEAFF. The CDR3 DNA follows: TGTGCCAGCAGCTTGGGGGCAGGGAACACTGAAGCTTTCTTT.

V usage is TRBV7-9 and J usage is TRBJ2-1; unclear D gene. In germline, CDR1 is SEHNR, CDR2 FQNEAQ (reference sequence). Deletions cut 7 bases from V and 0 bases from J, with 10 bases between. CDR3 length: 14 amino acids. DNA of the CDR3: TGTGCCAGCACTACAGAGAGCTCCTACAATGAGCAGTTCTTC. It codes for CASTTESSYNEQFF.

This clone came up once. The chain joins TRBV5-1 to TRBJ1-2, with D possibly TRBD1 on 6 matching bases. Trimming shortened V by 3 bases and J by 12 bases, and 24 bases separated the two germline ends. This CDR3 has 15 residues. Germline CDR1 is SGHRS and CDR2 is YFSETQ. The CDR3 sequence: CASSSGRQGQTRNTF. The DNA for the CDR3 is TGCGCCAGCAGCTCAGGCAGGCAGGGGCAGACCAGGAACACCTTC.

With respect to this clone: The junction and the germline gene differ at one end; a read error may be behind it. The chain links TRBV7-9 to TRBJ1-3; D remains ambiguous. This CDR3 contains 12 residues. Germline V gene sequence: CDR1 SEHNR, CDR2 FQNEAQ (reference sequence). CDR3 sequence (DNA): TGTTCCAGCAGCTTTACTGGAAACACCATATATTTT. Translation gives CSSSFTGNTIYF.

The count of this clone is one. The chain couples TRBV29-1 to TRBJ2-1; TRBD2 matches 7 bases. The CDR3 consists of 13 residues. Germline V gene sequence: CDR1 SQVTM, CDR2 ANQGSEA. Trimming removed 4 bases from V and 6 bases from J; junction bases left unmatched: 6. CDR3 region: CSVVKSGVNEQFF. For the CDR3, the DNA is TGCAGCGTTGTTAAGAGCGGGGTCAATGAGCAGTTCTTC.

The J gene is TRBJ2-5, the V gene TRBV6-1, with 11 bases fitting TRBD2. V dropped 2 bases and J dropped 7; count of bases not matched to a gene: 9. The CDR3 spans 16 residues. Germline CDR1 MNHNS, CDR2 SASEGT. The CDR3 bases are TGTGCCAGCAGTGAACCCCGGACTAGCGGGCTCAGGACCCAGTACTTC. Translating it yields CASSEPRTSGLRTQYF.

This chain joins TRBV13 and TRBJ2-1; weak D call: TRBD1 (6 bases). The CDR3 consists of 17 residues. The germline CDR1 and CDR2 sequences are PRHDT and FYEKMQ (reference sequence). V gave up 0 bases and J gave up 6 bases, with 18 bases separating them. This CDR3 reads CASSLGDRQGWLNEQFF. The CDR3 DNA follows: TGTGCCAGCAGCTTAGGTGATCGGCAGGGGTGGCTCAATGAGCAGTTCTTC.

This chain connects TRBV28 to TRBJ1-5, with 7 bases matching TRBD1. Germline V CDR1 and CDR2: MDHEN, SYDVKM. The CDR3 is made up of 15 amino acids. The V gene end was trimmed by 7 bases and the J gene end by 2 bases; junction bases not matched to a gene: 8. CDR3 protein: CASILDRVGNQPQHF. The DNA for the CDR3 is TGTGCCAGCATCCTCGACAGGGTGGGCAATCAGCCCCAGCATTTT.

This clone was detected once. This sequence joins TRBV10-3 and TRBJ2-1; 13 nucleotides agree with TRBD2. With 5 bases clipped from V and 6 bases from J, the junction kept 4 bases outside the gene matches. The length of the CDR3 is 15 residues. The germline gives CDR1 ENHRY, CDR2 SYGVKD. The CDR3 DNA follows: TGTGCCATCAGTCAGACTAGCGGGAGGTCCAATGAGCAGTTCTTC. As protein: CAISQTSGRSNEQFF.

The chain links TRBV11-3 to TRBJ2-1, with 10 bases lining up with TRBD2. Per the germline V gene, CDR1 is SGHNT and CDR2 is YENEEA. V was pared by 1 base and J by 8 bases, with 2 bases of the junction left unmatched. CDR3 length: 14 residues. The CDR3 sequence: CASSLGSGRDEQFF. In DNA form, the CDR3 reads TGTGCCAGCAGCTTAGGGAGCGGGAGGGATGAGCAGTTCTTC.

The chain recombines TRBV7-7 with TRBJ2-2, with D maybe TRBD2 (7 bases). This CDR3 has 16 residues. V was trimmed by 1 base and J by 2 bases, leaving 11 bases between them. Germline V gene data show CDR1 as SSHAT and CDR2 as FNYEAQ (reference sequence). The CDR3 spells CASSLVAGANTGELFF. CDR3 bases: TGTGCCAGCAGCTTAGTTGCGGGGGCAAACACCGGGGAGCTGTTTTTT.

CDR3 sequence: CSVDHDSVGFF. CDR3 bases: TGCAGCGTTGATCATGACAGCGTGGGTTTCTTT. The chain is built from TRBV29-1 and TRBJ1-1; the D gene is possibly TRBD1 (5 bases). CDR3 length: 11 residues. The germline V and J ends were trimmed by 3 bases and 13 bases, with 15 bases remaining between them. Germline lookup yields CDR1 SQVTM and CDR2 ANQGSEA.

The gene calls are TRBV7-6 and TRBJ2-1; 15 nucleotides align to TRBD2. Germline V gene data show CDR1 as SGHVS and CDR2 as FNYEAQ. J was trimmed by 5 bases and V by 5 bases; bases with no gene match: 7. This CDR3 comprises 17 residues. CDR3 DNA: TGTGCCAGCAGCCAGGGGACTAGCGGGGGGACACACAATGAGCAGTTCTTC. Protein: CASSQGTSGGTHNEQFF. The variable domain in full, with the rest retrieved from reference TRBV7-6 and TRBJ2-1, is GAGVSQSPRYKVTKRGQDVALRCDPISGHVSLYWYRQALGQGPEFLTYFNYEAQQDKSGLPNDRFSAERPEGSISTLTIQRTEQRDSAMYRCASSQGTSGGTHNEQFFGPGTRLTVL.

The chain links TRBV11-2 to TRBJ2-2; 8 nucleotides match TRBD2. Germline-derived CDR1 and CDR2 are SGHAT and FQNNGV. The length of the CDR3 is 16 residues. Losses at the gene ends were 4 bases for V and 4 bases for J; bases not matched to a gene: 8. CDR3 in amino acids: CASSSRTSHLTGELFF. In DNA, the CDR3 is TGTGCCAGCAGCTCCCGGACTAGCCACCTCACCGGGGAGCTGTTTTTT. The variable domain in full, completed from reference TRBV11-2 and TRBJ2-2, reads EAGVAQSPRYKIIEKRQSVAFWCNPISGHATLYWYQQILGQGPKLLIQFQNNGVVDDSQLPKDRFSAERLKGVDSTLKIQPAKLEDSAVYLCASSSRTSHLTGELFFGEGSRLTVL.